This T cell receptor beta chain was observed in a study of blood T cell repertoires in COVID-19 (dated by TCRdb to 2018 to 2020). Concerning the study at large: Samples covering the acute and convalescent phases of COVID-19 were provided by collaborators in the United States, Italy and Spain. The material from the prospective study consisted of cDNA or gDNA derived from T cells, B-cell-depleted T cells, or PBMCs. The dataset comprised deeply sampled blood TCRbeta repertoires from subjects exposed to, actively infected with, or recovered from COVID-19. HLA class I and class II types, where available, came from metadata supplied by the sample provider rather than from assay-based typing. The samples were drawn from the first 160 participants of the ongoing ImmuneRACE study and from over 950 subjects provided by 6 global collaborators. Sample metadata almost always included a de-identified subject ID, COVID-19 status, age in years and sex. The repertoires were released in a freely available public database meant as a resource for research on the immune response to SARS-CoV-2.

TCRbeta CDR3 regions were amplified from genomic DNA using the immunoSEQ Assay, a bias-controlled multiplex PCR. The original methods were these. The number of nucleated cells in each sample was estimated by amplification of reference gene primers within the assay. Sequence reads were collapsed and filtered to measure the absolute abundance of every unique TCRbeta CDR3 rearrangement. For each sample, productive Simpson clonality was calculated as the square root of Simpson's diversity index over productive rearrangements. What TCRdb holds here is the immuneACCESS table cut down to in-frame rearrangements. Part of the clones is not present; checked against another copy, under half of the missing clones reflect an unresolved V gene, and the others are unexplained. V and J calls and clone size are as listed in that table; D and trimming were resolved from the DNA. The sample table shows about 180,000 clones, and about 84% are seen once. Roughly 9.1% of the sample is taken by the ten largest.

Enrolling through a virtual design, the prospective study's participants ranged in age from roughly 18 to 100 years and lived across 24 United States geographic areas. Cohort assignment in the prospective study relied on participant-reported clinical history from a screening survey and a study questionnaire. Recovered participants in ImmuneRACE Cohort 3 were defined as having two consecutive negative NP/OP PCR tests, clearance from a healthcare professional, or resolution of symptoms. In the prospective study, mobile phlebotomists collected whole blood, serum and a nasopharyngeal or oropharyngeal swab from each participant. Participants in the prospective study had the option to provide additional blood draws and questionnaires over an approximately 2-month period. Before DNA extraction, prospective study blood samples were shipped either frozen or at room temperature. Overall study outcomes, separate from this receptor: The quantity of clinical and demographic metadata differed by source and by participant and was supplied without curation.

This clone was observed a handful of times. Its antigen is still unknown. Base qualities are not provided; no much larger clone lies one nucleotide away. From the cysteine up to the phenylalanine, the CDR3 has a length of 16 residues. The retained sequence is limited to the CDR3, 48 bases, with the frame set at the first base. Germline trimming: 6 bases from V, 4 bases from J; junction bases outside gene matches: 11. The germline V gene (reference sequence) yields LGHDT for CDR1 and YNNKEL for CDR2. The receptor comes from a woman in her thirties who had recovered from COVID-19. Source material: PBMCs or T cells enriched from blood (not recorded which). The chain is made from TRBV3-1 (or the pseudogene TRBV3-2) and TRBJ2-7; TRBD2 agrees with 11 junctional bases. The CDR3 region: CASSDFPGLAVYEQYF. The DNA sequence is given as TGTGCCAGCAGTGACTTTCCGGGACTAGCGGTGTACGAGCAGTACTTC.